This record looks at one T cell receptor beta chain sequence and its context. No cognate antigen has been identified for it. No clone much larger than this one lies a single base away; base qualities are absent. The CDR3 regions of human TCRbeta chains were analyzed by immunosequencing. The authors' pipeline ran thus. Repertoire TCRs were matched against a reference library of SARS-CoV-2-specific TCRs generated with the MIRA antigen-specificity platform. Breadth was defined as the fraction of unique TCRs that were SARS-CoV-2-associated. Depth was defined as the fraction of total T cells that were SARS-CoV-2-associated. Each spike-specific TCR was assigned to its reactive spike region and to a CD4 or CD8 class using the MIRA data. Log10-transformed breadth and depth values were compared by one-way ANOVA with Sidak's multiple comparisons tests. In TCRdb, the immuneACCESS table is reduced to in-frame sequences with V and J assigned. These tables do not hold every clone; where another copy was compared, an unresolved V gene accounts for under half, and the others remain unexplained. The DNA gave D and trimming, while V, J and clone size come from that table. The sample table contains 180,000 or so clones; only one count was recorded for about nine tenths of them. Approximately 1.9% of the sample goes to the ten largest clones.

Reading the label with the study, this specimen's time point is: about 28 days (+/-7) after the second vaccine dose. AZD1222 recipients with second doses at about 4 weeks or about 12 weeks were pooled, because spike-specific TCR depth and breadth did not differ between schedules. Samples from vaccinated people were obtained from the UK trials COV001 and COV002, which included a single-blind randomized controlled phase 2/3 trial of AZD1222 (ChAdOx1 nCoV-19) in healthy adults. Trial participant PBMC samples were collected at day 0 and day 28 after the second dose for TCRbeta chain sequencing. This sample is part of a study of T cell responses to AZD1222 COVID-19 vaccine (dated by TCRdb to the early 2020s). For the wider study: TCR sequencing was performed for fewer than 250 trial participants, of whom about 200 were given two doses of AZD1222 and some 26 were given two doses of MenACWY control vaccine. Trial participants were enrolled into age subgroups of 18-55, 56-69 and 70-plus years, which contained about 150, 27 and 61 TCR-sequenced participants, respectively. Study-wide findings and limitations: In the small 56-69-year group, the increase in depth fell short of significance, most likely because of low power. Participants were mostly white British, with more females than males. The authors suggested clonal diversity may have been underestimated. Epitopes outside the regions mutated in the B.1.351 and B.1.1.7 variants were reportedly recognized by nearly half of the unique spike-specific TCRs. No day 14 peak-response samples were available, so repertoires were characterized only after the peak T cell response. A significant rise in spike-specific TCR breadth and depth was observed after two AZD1222 doses relative to day 0 and relative to MenACWY recipients. Vaccine-associated CD4 TCRs spanned the whole spike protein, with dominant responses in regions 160-218 and 743-854. Conclusions about previously exposed vaccinees are limited because only six or seven AZD1222 recipients were SARS-CoV-2 seropositive at baseline.

For this chain, trimming is 2 bases at the V end and 4 bases at the J end, and the number of junction bases without a gene match is 4. Reading the germline V gene gives CDR1 KGHSH and CDR2 LQKENI. From the cysteine up to the phenylalanine, the CDR3 has a length of 15 residues. The only DNA kept is the CDR3, 45 bases in frame from the first base. The rearrangement joined TRBV18 to TRBJ1-4; 7 middle bases align to TRBD1. This specimen was peripheral blood, taken 28 days after the second AZD1222 dose. This TCR derives from an adult who received the AZD1222 COVID-19 vaccine. The CDR3 protein: CASSPTTGINEKLFF. Read as DNA, the sequence is TGTGCCAGCTCACCAACGACAGGGATTAATGAAAAACTGTTTTTT.